The 29 T cell receptor beta chains presented below share a single source sample, sequenced in a study of vaccination effects on CD4 cells after COVID-19. Expansion with viral peptide pools was applied to antigen-specific CD4+ T cells by the ViraFEST assay prior to sequencing. The culture ran for 9 to 11 days, and then CD4+ T cells were isolated. In the vaccine recipients, nucleocapsid antibodies were negative and there was no prior SARS-CoV-2 infection. TCRdb's copy holds only in-frame clones and misses some; the assay was immunoSEQ multiplex PCR. The data contain about 40,000 clones, around 68% of them seen just once; the ten biggest clones take up approximately 22%. Their antigens are not known. Here the sequenced sample was CD4+ T cells from PBMCs cultured with SARS-CoV-2 spike peptides, taken before COVID-19 vaccination. The origin of the receptors is a human donor who received a COVID-19 vaccine.

A few counts support this clone. The rearrangement uses TRBV14 and TRBJ2-1, with TRBD2 matching 8 bases. CDR3 length equals 15 residues. The germline V gene has CDR1 SGHDN and CDR2 FVKESK. Trimming cost V 1 base and J 4 bases; bases outside gene matches: 3. The chain's CDR3 is CASSQGLATYNEQFF. CDR3 in DNA: TGTGCCAGCAGCCAAGGACTAGCGACATACAATGAGCAGTTCTTC.

V and J are TRBV3-1 (or the pseudogene TRBV3-2) and TRBJ1-1; D remains ambiguous. This CDR3 has 13 amino acids. Trimming cost V 4 bases and J 6 bases, with 12 bases left between them. The germline gives CDR1 LGHDT, CDR2 YNNKEL (reference sequence). The DNA of the CDR3 is TGTGCCAGCAGCCTATTTCCCGGGGCTGAAGCTTTCTTT. Translation: CASSLFPGAEAFF.

V is TRBV7-2 and J is TRBJ2-1; 11 bases agree with TRBD2. The CDR3 has 16 residues. Trimming at V came to 7 bases and at J to 2 bases, leaving 7 bases not matched to a gene. Germline CDR1 is SGHTA and CDR2 is FQGNSA. CDR3 nucleotide sequence: TGTGCCAGCACCTTCAGACTAGCGGGAACCTACAATGAGCAGTTCTTC. Its translation is CASTFRLAGTYNEQFF.

This chain uses TRBV9 with TRBJ1-2; D remains unclear. Germline values: CDR1 SGDLS, CDR2 YYNGEE. Trimming removed 0 bases at V and 4 bases at J, with 13 bases between. CDR3 size: 15 residues. CDR3 residues: CASSVGVLRGYGYTF. The CDR3 bases are TGTGCCAGCAGCGTAGGAGTACTGAGAGGCTATGGCTACACCTTC.

The chain combines TRBV7-6 with TRBJ2-1; perhaps D is TRBD1 or TRBD2 (5 bases each). The CDR3 totals 17 residues. Trimming took off 1 base at V and 0 bases at J, with 13 bases between the two ends. Germline assignment: CDR1 SGHVS and CDR2 FNYEAQ. In DNA, the CDR3 is TGTGCCAGCAGCTTAGTGGGGGTAGGCGTCTCCTACAATGAGCAGTTCTTC. Its protein product is CASSLVGVGVSYNEQFF.

The chain employs TRBV28 and TRBJ1-5; TRBD1 matches 11 bases. The length of the CDR3 is 14 residues. Germline V lookup: CDR1 MDHEN, CDR2 SYDVKM. V lost 6 bases, J lost 7 bases, and 5 bases stayed unmatched. The CDR3 spells CASRPGTGGQPQHF. DNA of the CDR3: TGTGCCAGCAGGCCCGGGACAGGGGGACAGCCCCAGCATTTT. Using reference TRBV28 and TRBJ1-5 for the parts outside the CDR3, the full variable domain is DVKVTQSSRYLVKRTGEKVFLECVQDMDHENMFWYRQDPGLGLRLIYFSYDVKMKEKGDIPEGYSVSREKKERFSLILESASTNQTSMYLCASRPGTGGQPQHFGDGTRLSIL.

This chain connects TRBV28 to TRBJ1-4, with D unresolved. The CDR3 contains 13 residues. Trimming pared 8 bases from V and 6 bases from J, leaving 13 bases between. Germline values: CDR1 MDHEN, CDR2 SYDVKM. Written as DNA, the CDR3 is TGTGCCAGCGTAGCAGCAACACATGAAAAACTGTTTTTT. Protein: CASVAATHEKLFF.

This rearrangement joins TRBV5-1 to TRBJ2-7; D remains ambiguous. V lost 1 base and J 6 bases, leaving 8 bases between the germline ends. Germline V gives CDR1 SGHRS, CDR2 YFSETQ. This CDR3 comprises 12 residues. The CDR3 DNA reads as TGCGCCAGCAGCTTGAGTATGCGCGAGCAGTACTTC. Encoded protein: CASSLSMREQYF.

This clone was counted between two and nine times. This chain links TRBV27 with TRBJ1-2; the D is unclear. Germline V gene sequence: CDR1 MNHEY, CDR2 SMNVEV (reference sequence). The CDR3 sequence is 14 residues long. Trimming shortened V by 3 bases and J by 4 bases, and 12 bases separated the two germline ends. The CDR3 region has the DNA TGTGCCAGCAGTTTTCGGAACCCCAGCTATGGCTACACCTTC. Its protein product is CASSFRNPSYGYTF.

This clone has just a few counts. The CDR3, as DNA: TGTGCCAGCACCCTTAATAGCGATGGGTACGAGCAGTACTTC. It specifies CASTLNSDGYEQYF. The chain uses TRBV3-1 (or the pseudogene TRBV3-2) and TRBJ2-7; D may be TRBD2 (5 bases). This CDR3 region has 14 residues. Trimming cost V 7 bases and J 4 bases, with 17 bases left between them. Per the germline V gene, CDR1 is LGHDT and CDR2 is YNNKEL (reference sequence).

The chain links TRBV5-1 to TRBJ1-1, with TRBD1 as a possible D gene (5 bases). This CDR3 has 16 amino acids. V lost 4 bases to trimming and J lost 4 bases, with 20 bases between them. CDR1 and CDR2 from the germline V gene are SGHRS and YFSETQ. CDR3: CASSKGLSLSRTEAFF. CDR3 DNA sequence: TGCGCCAGCAGCAAGGGACTTTCCCTCTCTCGCACTGAAGCTTTCTTT. Full variable domain (missing parts from reference TRBV5-1 and TRBJ1-1): KAGVTQTPRYLIKTRGQQVTLSCSPISGHRSVSWYQQTPGQGLQFLFEYFSETQRNKGNFPGRFSGRQFSNSRSEMNVSTLELGDSALYLCASSKGLSLSRTEAFFGQGTRLTVV.

The chain has TRBV5-1 and TRBJ1-1, with D unresolved. This CDR3 region has 13 residues. CDR1 is SGHRS, CDR2 YFSETQ, per germline. V was clipped by 4 bases and J by 2 bases, with 9 bases between them. CDR3 bases: TGCGCCAGCAGCCACGCAGTCAACACTGAAGCTTTCTTT. Its translation: CASSHAVNTEAFF.

The J gene is TRBJ2-7, the V gene TRBV19; D might be TRBD1 (5 bases). The CDR3 covers 13 residues. The ends were cut back, 1 base at V and 7 bases at J, with 11 bases in the middle. In germline, CDR1 is LNHDA, CDR2 SQIVND (reference sequence). In nucleotides, the CDR3 is TGTGCCAGTAGTATAGCGGTAGCAGGGGAGCAGTACTTC. It is translated as CASSIAVAGEQYF. The complete variable domain, with remaining parts taken from reference TRBV19 and TRBJ2-7, reads DGGITQSPKYLFRKEGQNVTLSCEQNLNHDAMYWYRQDPGQGLRLIYYSQIVNDFQKGDIAEGYSVSREKKESFPLTVTSAQKNPTAFYLCASSIAVAGEQYFGPGTRLTVT.

The V gene is TRBV9, the J gene TRBJ1-2, with 11 positions matching TRBD1. Germline CDR1 SGDLS, CDR2 YYNGEE. The CDR3 sequence is 15 residues long. J lost 4 bases, V lost 0 bases, and 2 bases had no gene match. The chain's CDR3 is CASSVEGQGVYGYTF. The CDR3, as DNA: TGTGCCAGCAGCGTAGAGGGACAGGGGGTCTATGGCTACACCTTC.

There are a few counts of this clone. The CDR3 region has the DNA TGTGCCAGCAGCGTAGCCCGGGGGTCTTGGCCAAGCGCTTTAATGAACACTGAAGCTTTCTTT. Translation: CASSVARGSWPSALMNTEAFF. V and J are TRBV9 and TRBJ1-1; D possibly corresponds to TRBD1 (5 bases). V was trimmed by 0 bases and J by 0 bases, leaving 27 bases between them. This CDR3 is 21 amino acids long. The germline V gene encodes CDR1 SGDLS and CDR2 YYNGEE.

This clone was found a few times. CDR3 in amino acids: CASSLSLGSGVEQFF. CDR3 in DNA: TGTGCCAGCAGCCTCAGTCTGGGGAGTGGCGTTGAGCAGTTCTTC. The V call is TRBV5-6, the J call TRBJ2-1; possible D gene TRBD2, 5 bases. V was pared by 4 bases and J by 9 bases, with 20 bases between. Looked up from germline, CDR1 is SGHDT and CDR2 is YYEEEE. The length of the CDR3 is 15 residues. The variable domain in full, completed from reference TRBV5-6 and TRBJ2-1, reads DAGVTQSPTHLIKTRGQQVTLRCSPKSGHDTVSWYQQALGQGPQFIFQYYEEEERQRGNFPDRFSGHQFPNYSSELNVNALLLGDSALYLCASSLSLGSGVEQFFGPGTRLTVL.

This chain joins TRBV19 and TRBJ1-1, with D possibly being TRBD1 (6 bases). Trimming took off 4 bases at V and 6 bases at J, with 15 bases between the two ends. Looked up from germline, CDR1 is LNHDA and CDR2 is SQIVND (reference sequence). The CDR3 totals 14 residues. CDR3 region: CASSKEQGTSEAFF. CDR3 coding DNA: TGTGCCAGTAGTAAGGAACAGGGTACTTCTGAAGCTTTCTTT.

The gene calls are TRBV7-2 and TRBJ2-1; a possible D gene is TRBD1 (5 bases). V was shortened by 0 bases and J by 3 bases, with 9 bases between the two germline ends. The CDR3 length is 15 residues. Germline V lookup: CDR1 SGHTA, CDR2 FQGNSA. CDR3 sequence (DNA): TGTGCCAGCAGCTTAGCGGCGACAGACTACAATGAGCAGTTCTTC. Translation: CASSLAATDYNEQFF.

V is TRBV28 and J is TRBJ1-3; D is undetermined. Between the trimmed V and J ends, which lost 2 bases and 4 bases, there was a span of 6 bases. Germline V gene lookup returns CDR1 MDHEN and CDR2 SYDVKM. The CDR3 has 13 residues. The CDR3 sequence is CASSLPGGNTIYF. CDR3 sequence (DNA): TGTGCCAGCAGTTTACCAGGAGGAAACACCATATATTTT.

The chain has TRBV5-4 and TRBJ2-7; TRBD1 matches 11 bases. The junction had 9 bases not matched to a gene; V was cut back by 0 bases and J by 4 bases. Germline-derived CDR1 and CDR2 are SGHNT and YYREEE (reference sequence). The CDR3 loop spans 17 amino acids. For the CDR3, the DNA is TGTGCCAGCAGCTTGGGGGTGCGGGGACAGGGGGTGTACGAGCAGTACTTC. This sequence encodes CASSLGVRGQGVYEQYF. The variable domain in full, with the rest retrieved from reference TRBV5-4 and TRBJ2-7, is ETGVTQSPTHLIKTRGQQVTLRCSSQSGHNTVSWYQQALGQGPQFIFQYYREEENGRGNFPPRFSGLQFPNYSSELNVNALELDDSALYLCASSLGVRGQGVYEQYFGPGTRLTVT.

The V call is TRBV7-2, the J call TRBJ2-7; TRBD1 agrees at 10 bases. Per the germline V gene, CDR1 is SGHTA and CDR2 is FQGNSA. The V and J ends lost 4 bases and 2 bases, in that order; junction bases with no gene match: 2. The CDR3 is 14 residues long. The CDR3 nucleotides are TGTGCCAGCAGCTACGGGACAGGGGCCTACGAGCAGTACTTC. Translating it yields CASSYGTGAYEQYF.

The sample holds a few counts of this clone. The chain employs TRBV4-3 and TRBJ2-4; TRBD1 matches 8 bases. Trimming removed 1 base from V and 3 bases from J; junction bases left unmatched: 14. CDR1 is LGHNA and CDR2 is YSLEER in the germline V gene. The CDR3 runs 19 residues. CDR3 region: CASSQGRGQGARGKNIQYF. The CDR3 DNA follows: TGCGCCAGCAGCCAAGGACGGGGCCAGGGGGCGAGGGGCAAAAACATTCAGTACTTC.

V usage is TRBV5-1 and J usage is TRBJ2-1; tentatively, D is TRBD2 (5 bases). Germline V gene sequence: CDR1 SGHRS, CDR2 YFSETQ. This CDR3 comprises 14 residues. V shed 0 bases and J shed 3 bases, with 7 bases lying between them. Here the CDR3 reads CASSLGGIYNEQFF. The CDR3 nucleotides read TGCGCCAGCAGCTTGGGAGGGATCTACAATGAGCAGTTCTTC.

The V call is TRBV18, the J call TRBJ2-5; D not resolved. Trimming took off 2 bases at V and 4 bases at J, with 8 bases between the two ends. The CDR3 runs 13 residues. The germline V gene has CDR1 KGHSH and CDR2 LQKENI. CDR3 DNA sequence: TGTGCCAGCTCACCAGGCAGTACAGAGACCCAGTACTTC. As protein: CASSPGSTETQYF.

The CDR3 DNA follows: TGTGCCAGCAGCCCGGCAGGGTCCCAAGAGACCCAGTACTTC. Encoded protein: CASSPAGSQETQYF. The chain couples TRBV9 to TRBJ2-5; TRBD1 might be the D (5 bases). CDR3 length: 14 residues. Trimming pared 4 bases from V and 1 base from J, leaving 11 bases between. Germline assignment: CDR1 SGDLS and CDR2 YYNGEE.

The chain combines TRBV7-8 with TRBJ1-1; D is unclear. With 5 bases removed from V and 4 bases from J, the gap between germline ends came to 20 bases. CDR3 length: 16 amino acids. Germline assignment: CDR1 SGHVS and CDR2 FQNEAQ. Here the CDR3 DNA reads TGTGCCAGCAGCCCTTCAGAAGTAATCCGTGGCACTGAAGCTTTCTTT. Translated, it gives CASSPSEVIRGTEAFF.

This clone has just a few counts. Here the CDR3 reads CASSLGGQGKSPLHF. The CDR3 DNA reads as TGTGCCAGCAGCTTAGGGGGACAGGGGAAATCACCCCTCCACTTT. V gene TRBV11-1 combines with J gene TRBJ1-6, with TRBD1 identical over 10 bases. The trim removed 1 base at V and 10 bases at J, leaving 4 bases unmatched. The germline gives CDR1 SGHAT, CDR2 FQDESV (reference sequence). This CDR3 comprises 15 residues.

The CDR3 bases are TGTGCCAGCAGCCCCGGGGTCAATGAGCAGTTCTTC. Translated, it gives CASSPGVNEQFF. V is TRBV5-4 and J is TRBJ2-1, with D perhaps matching TRBD2 (5 bases). V shed 4 bases and J shed 6 bases, with 8 bases lying between them. The CDR3 covers 12 residues. CDR1 and CDR2 from the germline V gene are SGHNT and YYREEE (reference sequence).

The chain joins TRBV7-9 to TRBJ2-1, with 9 bases lining up with TRBD1. The CDR3 sequence is 16 residues long. The germline V gene encodes CDR1 SEHNR and CDR2 FQNEAQ (reference sequence). V lost 5 bases to trimming and J lost 6 bases; unmatched junction nucleotides: 11. CDR3 nucleotides: TGTGCCAGCAGCCATCTACCGGGACAGGGCCCCAATGAGCAGTTCTTC. Translated, it gives CASSHLPGQGPNEQFF.